This T cell receptor (beta chain) was sequenced during a study of blood T cell repertoires in COVID-19. Study as a whole: From the United States, Italy and Spain came samples of acute and convalescent COVID-19. T cells, B-cell-depleted T cells, or PBMCs supplied cDNA or gDNA.

Per the original data handling: Amplification of reference gene primers was used by the study to estimate nucleated cell counts. The repertoire was sequenced with immunoSEQ multiplex PCR; TCRdb's copy has only in-frame clones and lacks some. V and J calls and clone size are those listed in that table; D and trimming were worked out from the DNA. The data hold about 40,000 clones, with about 85% observed a single time. The CDR3 length is 18 residues. V shed 0 bases, J shed 3 bases, and the junction held 9 bases outside the gene matches. The germline V gene has CDR1 SGHKS and CDR2 YYEKEE (reference sequence).

This chain uses TRBV5-5 with TRBJ2-3, with 11 bases identical to TRBD2. Source material: peripheral blood. This TCR was recovered from a man aged 50 to 60 in a cohort sampled during active COVID-19. The CDR3 reads CASSLGSGGARGTDTQYF. The CDR3 nucleotides read TGTGCCAGCAGCTTGGGTAGCGGGGGGGCCAGAGGTACAGATACGCAGTATTTT.